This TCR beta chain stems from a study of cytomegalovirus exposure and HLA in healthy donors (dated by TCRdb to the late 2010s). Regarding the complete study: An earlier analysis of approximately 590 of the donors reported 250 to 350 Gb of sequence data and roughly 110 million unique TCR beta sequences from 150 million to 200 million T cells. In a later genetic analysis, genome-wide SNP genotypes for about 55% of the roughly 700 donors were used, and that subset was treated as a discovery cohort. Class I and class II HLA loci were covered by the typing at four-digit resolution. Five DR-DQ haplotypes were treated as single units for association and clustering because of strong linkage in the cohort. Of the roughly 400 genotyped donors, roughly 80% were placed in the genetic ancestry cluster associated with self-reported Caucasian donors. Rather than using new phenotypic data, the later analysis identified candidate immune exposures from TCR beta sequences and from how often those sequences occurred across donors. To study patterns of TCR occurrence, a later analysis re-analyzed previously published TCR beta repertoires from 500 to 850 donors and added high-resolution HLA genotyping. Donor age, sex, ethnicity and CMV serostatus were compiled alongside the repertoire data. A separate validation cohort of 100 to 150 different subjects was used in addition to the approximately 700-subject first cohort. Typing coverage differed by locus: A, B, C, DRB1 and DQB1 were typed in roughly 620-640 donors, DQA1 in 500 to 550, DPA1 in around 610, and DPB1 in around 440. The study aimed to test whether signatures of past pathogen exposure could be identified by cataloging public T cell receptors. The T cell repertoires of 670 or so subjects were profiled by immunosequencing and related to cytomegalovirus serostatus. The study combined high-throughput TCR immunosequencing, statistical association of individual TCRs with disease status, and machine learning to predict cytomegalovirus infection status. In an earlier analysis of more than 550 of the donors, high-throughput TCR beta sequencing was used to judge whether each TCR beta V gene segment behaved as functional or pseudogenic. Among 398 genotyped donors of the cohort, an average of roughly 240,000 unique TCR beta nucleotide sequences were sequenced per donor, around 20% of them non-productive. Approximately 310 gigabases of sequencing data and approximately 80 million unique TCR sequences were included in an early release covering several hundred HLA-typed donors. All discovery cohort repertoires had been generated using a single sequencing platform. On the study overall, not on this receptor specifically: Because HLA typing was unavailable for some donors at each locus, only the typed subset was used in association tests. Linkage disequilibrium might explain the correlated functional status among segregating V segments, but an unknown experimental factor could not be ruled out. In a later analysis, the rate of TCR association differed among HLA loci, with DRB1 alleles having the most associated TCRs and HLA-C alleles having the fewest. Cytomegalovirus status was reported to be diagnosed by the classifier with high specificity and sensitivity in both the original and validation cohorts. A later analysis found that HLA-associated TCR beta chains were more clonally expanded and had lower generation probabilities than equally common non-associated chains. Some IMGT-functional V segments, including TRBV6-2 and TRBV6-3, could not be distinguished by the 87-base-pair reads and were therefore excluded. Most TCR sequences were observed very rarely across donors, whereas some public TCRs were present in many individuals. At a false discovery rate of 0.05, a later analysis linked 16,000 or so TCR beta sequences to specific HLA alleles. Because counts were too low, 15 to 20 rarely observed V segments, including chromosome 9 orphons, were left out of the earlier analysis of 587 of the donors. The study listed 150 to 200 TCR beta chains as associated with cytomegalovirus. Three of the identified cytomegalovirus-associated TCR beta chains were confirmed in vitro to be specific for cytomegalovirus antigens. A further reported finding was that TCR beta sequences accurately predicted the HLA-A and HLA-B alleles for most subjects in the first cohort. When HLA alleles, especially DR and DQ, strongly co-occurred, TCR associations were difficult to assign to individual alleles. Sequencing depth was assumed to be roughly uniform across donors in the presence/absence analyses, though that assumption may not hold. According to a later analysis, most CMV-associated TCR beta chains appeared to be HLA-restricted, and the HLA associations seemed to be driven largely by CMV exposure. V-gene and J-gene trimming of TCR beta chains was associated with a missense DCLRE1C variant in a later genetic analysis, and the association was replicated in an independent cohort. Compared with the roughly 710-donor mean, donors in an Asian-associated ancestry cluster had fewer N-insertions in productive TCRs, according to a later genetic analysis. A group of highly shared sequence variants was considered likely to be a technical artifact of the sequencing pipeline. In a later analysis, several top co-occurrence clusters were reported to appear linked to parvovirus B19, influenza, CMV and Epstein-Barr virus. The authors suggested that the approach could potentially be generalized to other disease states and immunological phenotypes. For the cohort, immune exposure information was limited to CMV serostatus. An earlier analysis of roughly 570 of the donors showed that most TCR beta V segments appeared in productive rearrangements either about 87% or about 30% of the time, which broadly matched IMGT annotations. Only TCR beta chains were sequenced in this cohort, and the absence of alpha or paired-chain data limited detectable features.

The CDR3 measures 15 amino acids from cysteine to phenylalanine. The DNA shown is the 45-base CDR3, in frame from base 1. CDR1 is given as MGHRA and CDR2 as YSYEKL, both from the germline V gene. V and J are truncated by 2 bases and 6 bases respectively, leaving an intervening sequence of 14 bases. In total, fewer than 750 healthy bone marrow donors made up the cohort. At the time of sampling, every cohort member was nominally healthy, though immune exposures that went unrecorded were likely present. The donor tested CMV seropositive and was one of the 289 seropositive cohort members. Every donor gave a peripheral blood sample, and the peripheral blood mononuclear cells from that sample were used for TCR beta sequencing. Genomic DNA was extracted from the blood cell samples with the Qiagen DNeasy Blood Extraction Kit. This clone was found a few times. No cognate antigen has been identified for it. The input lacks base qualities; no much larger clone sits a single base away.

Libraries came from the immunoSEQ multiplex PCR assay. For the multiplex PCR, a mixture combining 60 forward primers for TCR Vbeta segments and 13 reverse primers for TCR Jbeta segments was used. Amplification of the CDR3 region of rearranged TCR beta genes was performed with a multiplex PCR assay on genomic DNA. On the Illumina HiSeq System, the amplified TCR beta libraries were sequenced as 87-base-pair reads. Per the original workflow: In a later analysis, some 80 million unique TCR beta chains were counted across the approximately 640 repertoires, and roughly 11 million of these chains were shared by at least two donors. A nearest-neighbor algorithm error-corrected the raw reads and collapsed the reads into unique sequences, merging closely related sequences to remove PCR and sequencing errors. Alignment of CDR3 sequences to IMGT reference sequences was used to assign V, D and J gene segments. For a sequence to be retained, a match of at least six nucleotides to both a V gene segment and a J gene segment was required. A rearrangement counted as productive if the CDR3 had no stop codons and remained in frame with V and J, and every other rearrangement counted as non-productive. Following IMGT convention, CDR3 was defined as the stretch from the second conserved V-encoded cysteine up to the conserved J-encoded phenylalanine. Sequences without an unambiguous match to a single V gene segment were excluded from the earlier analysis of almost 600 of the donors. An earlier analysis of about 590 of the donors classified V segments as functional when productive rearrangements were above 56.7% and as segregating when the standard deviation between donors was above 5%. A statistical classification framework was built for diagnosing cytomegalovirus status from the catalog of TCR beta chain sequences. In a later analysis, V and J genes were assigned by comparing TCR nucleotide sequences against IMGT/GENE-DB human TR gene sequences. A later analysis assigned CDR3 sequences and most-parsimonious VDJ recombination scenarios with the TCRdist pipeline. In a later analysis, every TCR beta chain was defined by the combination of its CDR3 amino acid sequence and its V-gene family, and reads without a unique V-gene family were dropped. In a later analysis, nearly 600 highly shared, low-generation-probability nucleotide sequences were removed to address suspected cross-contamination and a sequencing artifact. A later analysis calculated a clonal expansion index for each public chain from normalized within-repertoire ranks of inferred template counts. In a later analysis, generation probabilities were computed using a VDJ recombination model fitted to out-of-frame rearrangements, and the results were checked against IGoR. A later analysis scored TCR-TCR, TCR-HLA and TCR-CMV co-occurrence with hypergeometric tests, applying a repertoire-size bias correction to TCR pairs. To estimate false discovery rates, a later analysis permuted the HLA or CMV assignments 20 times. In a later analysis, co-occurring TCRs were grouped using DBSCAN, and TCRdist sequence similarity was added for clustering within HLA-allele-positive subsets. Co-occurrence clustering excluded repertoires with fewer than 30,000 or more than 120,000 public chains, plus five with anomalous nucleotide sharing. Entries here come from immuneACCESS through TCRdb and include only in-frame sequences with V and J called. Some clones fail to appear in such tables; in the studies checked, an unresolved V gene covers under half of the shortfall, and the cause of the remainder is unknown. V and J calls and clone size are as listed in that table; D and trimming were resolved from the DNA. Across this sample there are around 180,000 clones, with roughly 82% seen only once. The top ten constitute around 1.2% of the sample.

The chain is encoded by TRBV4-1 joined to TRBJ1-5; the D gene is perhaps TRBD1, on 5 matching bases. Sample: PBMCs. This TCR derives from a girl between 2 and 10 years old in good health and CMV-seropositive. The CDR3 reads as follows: CASSQSTGSGQPQHF. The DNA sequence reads TGCGCCAGCAGCCAATCCACAGGTTCTGGTCAGCCCCAGCATTTT.